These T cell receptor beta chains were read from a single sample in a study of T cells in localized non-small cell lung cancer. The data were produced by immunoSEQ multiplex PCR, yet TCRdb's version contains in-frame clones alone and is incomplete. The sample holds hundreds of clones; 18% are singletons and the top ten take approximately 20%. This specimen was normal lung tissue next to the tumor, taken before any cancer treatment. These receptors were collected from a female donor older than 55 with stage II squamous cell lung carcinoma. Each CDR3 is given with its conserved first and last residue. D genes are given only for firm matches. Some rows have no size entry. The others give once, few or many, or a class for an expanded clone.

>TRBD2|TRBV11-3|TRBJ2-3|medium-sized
TGTGCCAGCAGCCGGACTAGCGGGAGGGATACGCAGTATTTT
CASSRTSGRDTQYF
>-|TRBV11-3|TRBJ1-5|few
TGTGCCAGCACCCCAGCTGGAGCTGGCCAGCCCCAGCATTTT
CASTPAGAGQPQHF
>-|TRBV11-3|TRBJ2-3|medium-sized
TGTGCCAGCAGCTCCGGGCTAGCTACAGATACGCAGTATTTT
CASSSGLATDTQYF
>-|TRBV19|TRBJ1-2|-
TGTGCCAGTAGTATCCTCCCGGAGGGCTATGGCTACACCTTC
CASSILPEGYGYTF
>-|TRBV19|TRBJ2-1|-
TGTGCCAGTAGTTCACTAGACGCTGTTGAGCAGTTCTTC
CASSSLDAVEQFF
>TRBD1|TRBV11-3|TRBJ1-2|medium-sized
TGTGCCAGCAGCTTGGGGTTAAACAGGGGCGGCGGCTACACCTTC
CASSLGLNRGGGYTF
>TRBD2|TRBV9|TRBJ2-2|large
TGTGCCAGCAGCGTTCGAAGCGGGACCGCGAACACCGGGGAGCTGTTTTTT
CASSVRSGTANTGELFF
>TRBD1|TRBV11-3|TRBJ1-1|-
TGTGCCAGCAGCTCCGTGGGTTACAGGGGGATTTTAGCTTTCTTT
CASSSVGYRGILAFF
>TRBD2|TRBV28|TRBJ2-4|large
TGTGCCAGCAGTTTAGGGAGGGATCCACTAAACATTCAGTACTTC
CASSLGRDPLNIQYF
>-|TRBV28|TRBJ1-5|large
TGTGCCAGCAGTTTTCAGGGCGACCAGCCCCAGCATTTT
CASSFQGDQPQHF
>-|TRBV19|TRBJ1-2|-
TGTGCCAGTAGTTCCTCAGGGACGTCCTATGGCTACACCTTC
CASSSSGTSYGYTF
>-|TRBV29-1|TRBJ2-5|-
TGCAGCGTTGTTCTCCTTCGAGGCAGAGACCAAGAGACCCAGTACTTC
CSVVLLRGRDQETQYF
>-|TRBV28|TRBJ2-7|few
TGTGCCAGCAGTTCCCCAACAACCTCCCCCGAGCAGTACTTC
CASSSPTTSPEQYF
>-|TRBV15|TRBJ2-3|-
TGTGCCACCAGCAGCGGGGCCTCCTACACAGATACGCAGTATTTT
CATSSGASYTDTQYF
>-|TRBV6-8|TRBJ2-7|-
TGTGCCAGCAGCCGATCTCAGACAGGCCTACGAGAGCAGTACTTC
CASSRSQTGLREQYF
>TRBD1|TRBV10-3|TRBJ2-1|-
TGTGCCAGCGACTATTCGGACAGGGGGCCTTTAAGGAATGAGCAGTTCTTC
CASDYSDRGPLRNEQFF
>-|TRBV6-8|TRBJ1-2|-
TGTGCCAGCAGCCCGCAAGGGGTAGGTGGCTACACCTTC
CASSPQGVGGYTF
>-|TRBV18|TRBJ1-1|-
TGTGCCAGCTCACCACGACCGGACGAGGTCGAAGCTTTCTTT
CASSPRPDEVEAFF
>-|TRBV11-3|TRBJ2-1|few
TGTGCCAGCAGCTTCCAGGGCGGTAGGGGCAATGAGCAGTTCTTC
CASSFQGGRGNEQFF
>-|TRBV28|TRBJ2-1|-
TGTGCCAGCAGGCGGGACAGCGCTCACAATGAGCAGTTCTTC
CASRRDSAHNEQFF
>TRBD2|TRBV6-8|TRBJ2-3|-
TGTGCCAGCAGGCCGGGACTAGCACAAGATACGCAGTATTTT
CASRPGLAQDTQYF
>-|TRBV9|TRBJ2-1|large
TGTGCCAGCAGCGTAGTACCGCCGGGGGACGGGAGCGATGAGCAGTTCTTC
CASSVVPPGDGSDEQFF
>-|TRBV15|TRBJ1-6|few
TGTGCCACCAGCAGATTGAGGGGGGGCAATTCACCCCTCCACTTT
CATSRLRGGNSPLHF
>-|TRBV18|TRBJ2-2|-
TGTGCCAGCTCACCACGACAGGAGGTGTCCGGGGAGCTGTTTTTT
CASSPRQEVSGELFF
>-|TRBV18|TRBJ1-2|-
TGTGCCAGCTCGTCGGGAGGGGTTGAGTATGGCTACACCTTC
CASSSGGVEYGYTF
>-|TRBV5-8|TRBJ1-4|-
TGTGCCAGCAGCTTAGGAGGGGCCGAAGGACTGTTTTTT
CASSLGGAEGLFF
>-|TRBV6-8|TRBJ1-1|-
TGTGCCAGCAGGCAACCCAGAGGCACTGAAGCTTTCTTT
CASRQPRGTEAFF
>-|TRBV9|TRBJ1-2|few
TGTGCCAGCAGCTCCGGGAGGCAGGGTAGTTGGTATGGCTACACCTTC
CASSSGRQGSWYGYTF
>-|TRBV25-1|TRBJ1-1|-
TGTGCCAGCAGTGACGGAGGGGATGACTGGAGGGGTGAAGCTTTCTTT
CASSDGGDDWRGEAFF
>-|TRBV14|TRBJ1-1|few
TGTGCCAGCAGCCAGTCGCCACGTACTGAAGCTTTCTTT
CASSQSPRTEAFF